This TCR beta chain comes out of a study of blood T cell repertoires in COVID-19. Study background: Spain, Italy and the United States supplied samples that represented acute and convalescent COVID-19. The cDNA or gDNA used as material had been derived from T cells, B-cell-depleted T cells, or PBMCs.

The authors' processing: Researchers report that nucleated cell counts were estimated from reference gene primer amplification. Profiled with immunoSEQ multiplex PCR; TCRdb holds only in-frame clones, not every one. V and J calls plus clone size are reproduced from that table; the DNA served to infer D and trimming. This sample has about 39,000 clones, with approximately 85% found just once. The CDR3 has 11 residues. CDR1 is DFQATT, CDR2 SNEGSKA, per germline (reference sequence). The J gene is TRBJ2-1, the V gene TRBV20-1; perhaps TRBD2 as D (5 bases). The sequenced material came from peripheral blood. The receptor was derived from a human donor in a cohort sampled during active COVID-19. The CDR3 region has the DNA TGCAGCGGACTTTCGCTTGGTGAGCAGTTCTTC. This codes for CSGLSLGEQFF.